A single sample is the source of the 26 T cell receptor beta chains below, sequenced in a study of blood T cell repertoires in COVID-19. Libraries were prepared by immunoSEQ multiplex PCR; TCRdb keeps only in-frame clonotypes and omits some of them. The table records roughly 400,000 clones, approximately 90% of them present only once. Sequencing used PBMCs or T cells enriched from blood (not recorded which). These receptors were taken from a woman in her forties who had been exposed to COVID-19.

V is TRBV27 and J is TRBJ2-5; 7 bases line up with TRBD2. The CDR3 loop spans 12 amino acids. The V gene's germline CDR1 is MNHEY and CDR2 SMNVEV (reference sequence). With 6 bases clipped from V and 5 bases from J, the junction kept 3 bases outside the gene matches. The CDR3 bases are TGTGCCAGCAGCCCGGGGGGTGAGACCCAGTACTTC. Translation gives CASSPGGETQYF.

V gene TRBV5-4 combines with J gene TRBJ2-7, with D unclear. The CDR3 runs 14 residues. Looked up from germline, CDR1 is SGHNT and CDR2 is YYREEE (reference sequence). V was pared by 4 bases and J by 3 bases, with 14 bases between. The CDR3 reads CASSPIDSLYEQYF. DNA of the CDR3: TGTGCCAGCAGCCCTATCGATTCCCTCTACGAGCAGTACTTC.

In DNA, the CDR3 is TGTGCCACCAAGACGACAGGGAACAGCAATCAGCCCCAGCATTTT. Amino acid sequence: CATKTTGNSNQPQHF. J is TRBJ1-5 and V is TRBV6-5; TRBD1 matches 7 bases. After removal of 10 bases from V and 1 base from J, the junction contained 10 bases not matched to a gene. CDR1 and CDR2 from the germline V gene are MNHEY and SVGAGI. The CDR3 has 15 residues.

The chain recombines TRBV7-3 with TRBJ2-5; TRBD2 matches at 14 bases. The length of the CDR3 is 17 residues. J gave up 4 bases and V 2 bases, and 6 bases lay outside the gene matches. Germline CDR1 reads SGHTA; CDR2 reads FQGTGA. The CDR3 here is CASSLLGLAGGIETQYF. CDR3 in DNA: TGTGCCAGCAGCTTACTTGGACTAGCGGGAGGTATAGAGACCCAGTACTTC.

This chain uses TRBV6-5 with TRBJ1-1; D is unresolved. Trimming stripped 6 bases from V and 5 bases from J, with 16 bases between. Looked up from germline, CDR1 is MNHEY and CDR2 is SVGAGI. The length of the CDR3 is 14 residues. CDR3 region: CASRNDWVRTEAFF. The CDR3 coding sequence is TGTGCCAGCAGGAACGACTGGGTTAGAACTGAAGCTTTCTTT.

The V gene is TRBV10-1, the J gene TRBJ2-3; weak D call: TRBD2 (5 bases). The CDR3 length is 13 residues. CDR1 and CDR2 from the germline V gene are WNHNN and SYGVQD (reference sequence). The V and J ends lost 6 bases and 5 bases respectively, with 12 bases between them. CDR3 sequence reads: CASRGSVGDTQYF. The CDR3 DNA reads TGCGCCAGCAGGGGGAGCGTTGGAGATACGCAGTATTTT.

The chain has TRBV5-4 and TRBJ2-1, with D possibly being TRBD2 (6 bases). CDR1 is SGHNT and CDR2 is YYREEE in the germline V gene (reference sequence). The CDR3 length is 14 residues. Trimming took off 4 bases at V and 7 bases at J, with 15 bases between the two ends. The CDR3 coding sequence is TGTGCCAGCAGCCCCGGGGGTAGGGTAAATGAGCAGTTCTTC. It translates to CASSPGGRVNEQFF.

The sample holds one count of this clone. CDR3 sequence (DNA): TGCGCCAGCAGCTTGGAGGGCAGGGGGCCATCCTACGAGCAGTACTTC. Its protein product is CASSLEGRGPSYEQYF. The gene calls are TRBV5-1 and TRBJ2-7; 8 positions match TRBD1. This CDR3 has 16 amino acids. Germline CDR1 is SGHRS and CDR2 is YFSETQ. The V and J ends lost 0 bases and 1 base, in that order; junction bases with no gene match: 6.

About this clone itself: This sample includes further DNA sequences coding for the same CDR3. The CDR3 protein is CAWRGEGYTF. CDR3 sequence (DNA): TGTGCCTGGAGAGGGGAAGGCTACACCTTC. The rearrangement links TRBV30 to TRBJ1-2; a possible D gene is TRBD1 (5 bases). CDR1 GTSNPN and CDR2 SVGIG come from the germline V gene (reference sequence). V was trimmed by 3 bases and J by 8 bases, leaving 7 bases between them. CDR3 length: 10 amino acids.

This rearrangement joins TRBV5-1 to TRBJ2-5; 9 positions match TRBD2. CDR1 is SGHRS and CDR2 is YFSETQ in the germline V gene. The J segment lost 1 base and the V segment lost 0 bases, leaving 4 bases of the junction unmatched. The length of the CDR3 is 16 residues. The CDR3, as DNA: TGCGCCAGCAGCTTGGCAGCGGGGGGCCTCCAAGAGACCCAGTACTTC. Residues: CASSLAAGGLQETQYF.

V gene TRBV19 combines with J gene TRBJ2-7, with D perhaps TRBD1 (6 bases). The CDR3 has 14 amino acids. Trimming took 5 bases from V and 2 from J, leaving 13 bases between them. Germline V CDR1 and CDR2: LNHDA, SQIVND (reference sequence). The CDR3 sequence is CASSYEQGAYEQYF. The DNA for the CDR3 is TGTGCCAGTAGTTACGAACAGGGAGCCTACGAGCAGTACTTC.

The rearrangement links TRBV30 to TRBJ1-5, with D uncertain. Germline V gives CDR1 GTSNPN, CDR2 SVGIG (reference sequence). V was trimmed by 0 bases and J by 6 bases, leaving 9 bases between them. CDR3 length: 13 residues. In DNA, the CDR3 is TGTGCCTGGAGTGTCCAAGCGGGTCAGCCCCAGCATTTT. Its translation is CAWSVQAGQPQHF.

The chain links TRBV23-1 to TRBJ1-2; unclear D gene. TRBV23-1 is an ORF; its function is uncertain. This CDR3 region has 13 residues. Trimming cost V 3 bases and J 4 bases, with 9 bases left between them. In DNA, the CDR3 is TGCGCCAGCAGTCAGAACCGCGGCTATGGCTACACCTTC. Its translation is CASSQNRGYGYTF.

The chain couples TRBV30 to TRBJ1-1, with a tentative D call TRBD1 (5 bases). This CDR3 comprises 14 residues. Germline loops: CDR1 GTSNPN, CDR2 SVGIG (reference sequence). With 2 bases removed from V and 1 base from J, the gap between germline ends came to 11 bases. The CDR3: CAWSIRGKNTEAFF. DNA for the CDR3: TGTGCCTGGAGTATAAGGGGAAAGAACACTGAAGCTTTCTTT. The variable domain in full, completed from reference TRBV30 and TRBJ1-1, reads SQTIHQWPATLVQPVGSPLSLECTVEGTSNPNLYWYRQAAGRGLQLLFYSVGIGQISSEVPQNLSASRPQDRQFILSSKKLLLSDSGFYLCAWSIRGKNTEAFFGQGTRLTVV.

This chain uses TRBV7-2 with TRBJ1-6, with 10 bases that match TRBD1. Germline V gene lookup returns CDR1 SGHTA and CDR2 FQGNSA. CDR3 length: 15 residues. Unmatched junction bases numbered 3, after V lost 4 bases and J lost 6 bases. This CDR3 reads CASSSGDRGNSPLHF. For the CDR3, the DNA is TGTGCCAGCAGCTCCGGGGACAGGGGTAATTCACCCCTCCACTTT.

This chain uses TRBV5-4 with TRBJ2-5, with D unclear. This CDR3 is 13 amino acids long. V dropped 0 bases and J dropped 5 bases, with 8 bases sitting between them. The V gene's germline CDR1 is SGHNT and CDR2 YYREEE (reference sequence). CDR3 region: CASSLAPRETQYF. CDR3 sequence (DNA): TGTGCCAGCAGCTTGGCCCCCCGGGAGACCCAGTACTTC.

V is TRBV11-2 and J is TRBJ2-1; 10 bases match TRBD1. This CDR3 has 17 amino acids. Losses at the gene ends were 1 base for V and 7 bases for J; bases not matched to a gene: 10. Germline V gives CDR1 SGHAT, CDR2 FQNNGV. Here the CDR3 DNA reads TGTGCCAGCAGCTTAGGGATACAGGGACAGGGGAGGAATGAGCAGTTCTTC. Its protein is CASSLGIQGQGRNEQFF.

This clone was seen a single time. V usage is TRBV9 and J usage is TRBJ1-6, with D perhaps TRBD1 (5 bases). Germline V lookup: CDR1 SGDLS, CDR2 YYNGEE. CDR3 length: 15 amino acids. V lost 0 bases and J lost 7, with 11 bases in between. DNA of the CDR3: TGTGCCAGCAGCGTAGCTGGAGGGGAAAATTCACCCCTCCACTTT. The encoded protein is CASSVAGGENSPLHF.

As to this clone: In the same sample, other DNA sequences code for this CDR3. The chain uses TRBV18 and TRBJ1-2, with D possibly matching TRBD1 (6 bases). The CDR3 spans 13 residues. Trimming left V 3 bases short and J 2 bases short, with 7 bases between. Germline CDR1 is KGHSH and CDR2 is LQKENI. The DNA of the CDR3 is TGTGCCAGCTCACCTAGGGGGAACTATGGCTACACCTTC. Translating it yields CASSPRGNYGYTF. The full variable domain, completed using reference TRBV18 and TRBJ1-2, is NAGVMQNPRHLVRRRGQEARLRCSPMKGHSHVYWYRQLPEEGLKFMVYLQKENIIDESGMPKERFSAEFPKEGPSILRIQQVVRGDSAAYFCASSPRGNYGYTFGSGTRLTVV.

The chain employs TRBV7-9 and TRBJ2-2; 10 nucleotides agree with TRBD2. The CDR3 covers 18 residues. J lost 3 bases, V lost 5 bases, and 12 bases had no gene match. Germline CDR1 SEHNR, CDR2 FQNEAQ (reference sequence). DNA of the CDR3: TGTGCCAGCAGCCGGTCTAGCGGGAGTATGGGGTACACCGGGGAGCTGTTTTTT. Protein product: CASSRSSGSMGYTGELFF.

The chain couples TRBV18 to TRBJ2-3; 9 bases fit TRBD1. The germline V gene encodes CDR1 KGHSH and CDR2 LQKENI. Trimming cost V 3 bases and J 3 bases; bases outside gene matches: 4. The CDR3 is made up of 15 amino acids. The CDR3: CASSPAGQGTDTQYF. The DNA for the CDR3 is TGTGCCAGCTCACCGGCGGGACAGGGAACAGATACGCAGTATTTT.

The rearrangement joins TRBV27 to TRBJ1-6, with 8 bases that match TRBD1. V was pared by 7 bases and J by 10 bases, with 12 bases of the junction left unmatched. CDR1 and CDR2 (germline): MNHEY, SMNVEV (reference sequence). This CDR3 spans 15 amino acids. CDR3 in DNA: TGTGCCAGCAAGTTCGCCGGCAGGGGGCAATCACCCCTCCACTTT. Its translation: CASKFAGRGQSPLHF.

This clone was detected once. The junction differs from germline at one of its ends, possibly a read error. The chain has TRBV18 and TRBJ2-7; 8 bases align to TRBD1. The CDR3 is 14 amino acids. The germline CDR1 and CDR2 sequences are KGHSH and LQKENI. The CDR3 DNA is TGTGCCAGCTCACCAGGGACAGGACCCACCATGTGGAGCTTC. It yields the protein CASSPGTGPTMWSF.

This clone was seen a single time. The rearrangement joins TRBV4-3 to TRBJ2-1, with 10 bases fitting TRBD1. Germline V gives CDR1 LGHNA, CDR2 YSLEER. V gave up 3 bases and J gave up 6 bases; unmatched junction bases: 5. This CDR3 is 15 amino acids long. CDR3 region: CASSHPGTGVNEQFF. The CDR3 region has the DNA TGCGCCAGCAGCCACCCCGGGACAGGGGTCAATGAGCAGTTCTTC.

The table lists this clone with a count of one. This chain links TRBV30 with TRBJ1-3, with D uncertain. Germline values: CDR1 GTSNPN, CDR2 SVGIG (reference sequence). V lost 4 bases and J lost 0, with 7 bases in between. This CDR3 spans 13 amino acids. The CDR3 sequence is CAWNEGSGNTIYF. DNA for the CDR3: TGTGCCTGGAACGAGGGCTCTGGAAACACCATATATTTT. Variable domain in full (rest from reference TRBV30 and TRBJ1-3): SQTIHQWPATLVQPVGSPLSLECTVEGTSNPNLYWYRQAAGRGLQLLFYSVGIGQISSEVPQNLSASRPQDRQFILSSKKLLLSDSGFYLCAWNEGSGNTIYFGEGSWLTVV.

The chain joins TRBV30 to TRBJ1-5; D is uncertain. Between the trimmed V and J ends, which lost 2 bases and 2 bases, there was a span of 10 bases. CDR1 is GTSNPN and CDR2 is SVGIG in the germline V gene (reference sequence). This CDR3 spans 14 amino acids. CDR3 in amino acids: CAWSTLAGNQPQHF. The CDR3 DNA is TGTGCCTGGAGTACCCTGGCAGGCAATCAGCCCCAGCATTTT.